This entry describes one TCR beta chain. The sample comes from a study of control samples from healthy donors and cancer patients. Measured with immunoSEQ multiplex PCR; TCRdb has only the in-frame clones, and not every one. The table lists under 150,000 clones, 80% to 90% of them singletons. This clonotype was sampled from a woman between 50 and 59 years old with colorectal cancer. Material: PBMCs.

Here the CDR3 reads CAWSEGRRNTEAFF. The CDR3 DNA reads as TGTGCCTGGAGTGAGGGACGGCGGAACACTGAAGCTTTCTTT. This sequence joins TRBV30 and TRBJ1-1; maybe TRBD1 (5 bases). Trimming removed 1 base from V and 1 base from J, with 10 bases in between. The CDR3 spans 14 residues. Germline-derived CDR1 and CDR2 are GTSNPN and SVGIG (reference sequence). Full variable domain (missing parts from reference TRBV30 and TRBJ1-1): SQTIHQWPATLVQPVGSPLSLECTVEGTSNPNLYWYRQAAGRGLQLLFYSVGIGQISSEVPQNLSASRPQDRQFILSSKKLLLSDSGFYLCAWSEGRRNTEAFFGQGTRLTVV.